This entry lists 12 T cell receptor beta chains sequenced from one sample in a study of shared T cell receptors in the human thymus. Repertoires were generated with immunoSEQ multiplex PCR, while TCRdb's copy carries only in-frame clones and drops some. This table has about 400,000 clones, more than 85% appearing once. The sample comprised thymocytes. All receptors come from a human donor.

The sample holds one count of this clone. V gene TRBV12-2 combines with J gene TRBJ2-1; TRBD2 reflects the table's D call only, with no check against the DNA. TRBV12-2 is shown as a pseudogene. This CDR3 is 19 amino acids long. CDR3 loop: CASRFDPARKLAGGNEQFF. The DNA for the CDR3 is TGTGCAAGTCGCTTCGACCCGGCTCGAAAACTAGCGGGGGGTAATGAGCAGTTCTTC.

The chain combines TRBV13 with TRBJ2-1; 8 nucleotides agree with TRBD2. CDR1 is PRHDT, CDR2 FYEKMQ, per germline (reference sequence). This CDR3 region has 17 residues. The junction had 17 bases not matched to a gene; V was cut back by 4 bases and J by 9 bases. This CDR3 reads CASSSTKRESPGGEQFF. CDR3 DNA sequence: TGTGCCAGCAGCTCAACGAAGCGGGAGTCCCCGGGGGGTGAGCAGTTCTTC.

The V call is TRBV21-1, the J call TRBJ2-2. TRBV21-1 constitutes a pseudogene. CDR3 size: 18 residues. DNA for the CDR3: TGTGCCAGCAGCAAAAGCCCGGAGGACATCATCAACACCGGGGAGCTGTTTTTT. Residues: CASSKSPEDIINTGELFF.

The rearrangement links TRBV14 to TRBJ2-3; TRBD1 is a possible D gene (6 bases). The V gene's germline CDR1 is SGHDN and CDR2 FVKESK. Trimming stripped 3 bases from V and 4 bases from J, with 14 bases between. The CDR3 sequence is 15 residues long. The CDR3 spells CASSHGTGSPDTQYF. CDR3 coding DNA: TGTGCCAGCAGCCATGGCACAGGGAGCCCAGATACGCAGTATTTT. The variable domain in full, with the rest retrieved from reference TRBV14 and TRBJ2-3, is EAGVTQFPSHSVIEKGQTVTLRCDPISGHDNLYWYRRVMGKEIKFLLHFVKESKQDESGMPNNRFLAERTGGTYSTLKVQPAELEDSGVYFCASSHGTGSPDTQYFGPGTRLTVL.

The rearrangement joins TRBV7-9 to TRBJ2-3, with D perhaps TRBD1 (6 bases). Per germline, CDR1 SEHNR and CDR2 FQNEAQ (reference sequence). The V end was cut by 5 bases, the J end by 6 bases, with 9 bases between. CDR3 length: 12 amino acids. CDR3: CASSMGADTQYF. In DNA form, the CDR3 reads TGTGCCAGCAGCATGGGGGCGGATACGCAGTATTTT.

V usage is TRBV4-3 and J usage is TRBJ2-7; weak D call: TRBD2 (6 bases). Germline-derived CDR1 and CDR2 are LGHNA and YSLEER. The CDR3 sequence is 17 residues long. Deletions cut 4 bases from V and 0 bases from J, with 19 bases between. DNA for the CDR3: TGCGCCAGCAGCCGAGATGCCGGGACTCAGAGCTCCTACGAGCAGTACTTC. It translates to CASSRDAGTQSSYEQYF.

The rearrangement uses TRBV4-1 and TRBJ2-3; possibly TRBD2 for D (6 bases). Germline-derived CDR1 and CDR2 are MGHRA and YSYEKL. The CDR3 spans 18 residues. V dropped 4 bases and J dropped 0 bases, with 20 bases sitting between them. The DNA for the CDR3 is TGCGCCAGCAGCCGCCTTGTTGGGACTTATTCTAGCACAGATACGCAGTATTTT. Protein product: CASSRLVGTYSSTDTQYF.

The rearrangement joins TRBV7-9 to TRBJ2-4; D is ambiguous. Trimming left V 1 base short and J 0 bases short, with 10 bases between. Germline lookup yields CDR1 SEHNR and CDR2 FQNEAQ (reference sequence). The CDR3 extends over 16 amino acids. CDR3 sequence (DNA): TGTGCCAGCAGCTTAGGACTTTCTTTAGCCAAAAACATTCAGTACTTC. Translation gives CASSLGLSLAKNIQYF.

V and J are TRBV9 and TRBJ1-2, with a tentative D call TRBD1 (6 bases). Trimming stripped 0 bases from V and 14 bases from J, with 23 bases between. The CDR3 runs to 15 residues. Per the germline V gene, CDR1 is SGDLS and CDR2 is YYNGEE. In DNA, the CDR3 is TGTGCCAGCAGCGTAGGACAGGCTCGGTTCTTGGGGGGTACCTTC. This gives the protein CASSVGQARFLGGTF.

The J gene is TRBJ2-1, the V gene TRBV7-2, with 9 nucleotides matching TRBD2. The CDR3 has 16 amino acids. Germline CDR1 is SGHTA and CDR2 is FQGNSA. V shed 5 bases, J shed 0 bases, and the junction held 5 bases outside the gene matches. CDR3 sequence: CASSNYSGSSYNEQFF. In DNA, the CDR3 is TGTGCCAGCAGCAACTATAGCGGGAGCTCCTACAATGAGCAGTTCTTC. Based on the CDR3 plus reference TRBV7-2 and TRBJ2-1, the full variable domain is GAGVSQSPSNKVTEKGKDVELRCDPISGHTALYWYRQSLGQGLEFLIYFQGNSAPDKSGLPSDRFSAERTGGSVSTLTIQRTQQEDSAVYLCASSNYSGSSYNEQFFGPGTRLTVL.

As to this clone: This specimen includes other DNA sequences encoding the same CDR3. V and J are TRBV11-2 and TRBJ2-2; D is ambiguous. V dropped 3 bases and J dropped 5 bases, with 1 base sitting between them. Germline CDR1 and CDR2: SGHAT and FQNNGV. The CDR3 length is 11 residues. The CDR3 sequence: CASSLTGELFF. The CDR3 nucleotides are TGTGCCAGCAGCTTGACCGGGGAGCTGTTTTTT. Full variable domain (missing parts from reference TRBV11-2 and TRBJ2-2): EAGVAQSPRYKIIEKRQSVAFWCNPISGHATLYWYQQILGQGPKLLIQFQNNGVVDDSQLPKDRFSAERLKGVDSTLKIQPAKLEDSAVYLCASSLTGELFFGEGSRLTVL.

CDR3 residues: CASSPLAGPETQYF. CDR3 nucleotides: TGTGCCAGCAGCCCCTTAGCGGGACCAGAGACCCAGTACTTC. V gene TRBV4-2 combines with J gene TRBJ2-5; the match to TRBD2 covers 8 bases. The ends lost 4 bases at V and 4 bases at J; junction bases unmatched: 5. The germline V gene encodes CDR1 LGHNA and CDR2 YNFKEQ. This CDR3 comprises 14 residues.